This TCR beta chain was sequenced for a study of T cell responses to AZD1222 COVID-19 vaccine. Findings and caveats of the study: White British ancestry dominated among donors, who included more females, and clonal diversity was possibly underestimated.

Concerning this clone itself: Its matching antigen is unknown.

The V and J ends lost 0 bases and 2 bases respectively, with 17 bases between them. The CDR3 spans 17 residues. The germline gives CDR1 SGHNT, CDR2 YENEEA. Sequencing used immunoSEQ multiplex PCR; TCRdb keeps in-frame clones, though not all of them. The sample holds about 67,000 clones; around 84% are singletons and the top ten take around 21%. The sample in question was peripheral blood, obtained on day 0 of AZD1222 vaccination. This sequence was found in an adult in good health. The chain couples TRBV11-3 to TRBJ2-7, with a weak D call TRBD1 (7 bases). The CDR3 region is CASSLDRRRDSTYEQYF. CDR3 DNA sequence: TGTGCCAGCAGCTTAGATCGGCGGAGGGACAGTACCTACGAGCAGTACTTC.